The 3 T cell receptor beta chains in this list originate from one sample, sequenced in a study of CD8+CD57+ T cells in acquired aplastic anemia. Genomic DNA acted as the template from which TCR beta VDJ combination and CDR3 sequence profiling were carried out. TCRdb fed the reads into MiXCR, producing one record per CDR3 protein. The sample lists about 180,000 distinct CDR3 sequences, about 47% occurring once. Sequenced: sorted CD4+, CD8+, or CD8+CD57+ T cells (not recorded which) from PBMCs. All receptors derive from a human donor in good health.

This sequence joins TRBV30 and TRBJ2-7; 7 bases agree with TRBD1. V shed 2 bases, J shed 6 bases, and the junction held 7 bases outside the gene matches. Germline CDR1 GTSNPN, CDR2 SVGIG (reference sequence). The CDR3 is 13 amino acids. The CDR3 nucleotides are TGTGCCTGGAGTAGAACAGGGGCTCGCGAGCAGTACTTC. Encoded protein: CAWSRTGAREQYF. Full variable domain (outside the CDR3, taken from reference TRBV30 and TRBJ2-7): SQTIHQWPATLVQPVGSPLSLECTVEGTSNPNLYWYRQAAGRGLQLLFYSVGIGQISSEVPQNLSASRPQDRQFILSSKKLLLSDSGFYLCAWSRTGAREQYFGPGTRLTVT.

A note on this clonotype: A much larger clone differs by one base, so this may be a read error. V is TRBV11-2 and J is TRBJ2-3; D tentatively reads TRBD1 or TRBD2 (5 bases each). Trimming shortened V by 0 bases and J by 8 bases, and 15 bases separated the two germline ends. From germline, CDR1 is SGHAT and CDR2 FQNNGV. The length of the CDR3 is 15 residues. The CDR3 is CASSLDGGRIGTQYF. For the CDR3, the DNA is TGTGCCAGCAGCTTAGATGGGGGTCGTATAGGTACGCAGTATTTT.

This clonotype came up many times. V and J are TRBV7-3 and TRBJ2-1; 14 bases match TRBD2. The CDR3 loop spans 15 amino acids. The germline V gene has CDR1 SGHTA and CDR2 FQGTGA. V dropped 3 bases and J dropped 7; count of bases not matched to a gene: 2. The DNA of the CDR3 is TGTGCCAGCAGCTTGGGACTAGCGGGAGTGAATGAGCAGTTCTTC. Its translation is CASSLGLAGVNEQFF.